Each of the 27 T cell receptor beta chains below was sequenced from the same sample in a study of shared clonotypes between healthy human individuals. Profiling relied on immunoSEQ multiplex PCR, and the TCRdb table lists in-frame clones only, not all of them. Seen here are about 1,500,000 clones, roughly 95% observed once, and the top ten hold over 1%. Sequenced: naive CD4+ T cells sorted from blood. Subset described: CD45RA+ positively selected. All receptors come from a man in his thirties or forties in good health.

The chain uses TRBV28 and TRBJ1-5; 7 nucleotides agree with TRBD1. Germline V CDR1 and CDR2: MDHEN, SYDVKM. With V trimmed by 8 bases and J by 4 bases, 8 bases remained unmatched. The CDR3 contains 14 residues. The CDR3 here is CASRRDSKNQPQHF. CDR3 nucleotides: TGTGCCAGCCGCCGGGACAGTAAAAATCAGCCCCAGCATTTT.

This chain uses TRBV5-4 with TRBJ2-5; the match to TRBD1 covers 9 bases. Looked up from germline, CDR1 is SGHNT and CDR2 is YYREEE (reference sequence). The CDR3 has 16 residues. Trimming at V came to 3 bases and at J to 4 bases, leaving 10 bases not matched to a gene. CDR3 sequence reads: CASSYGGTGSLETQYF. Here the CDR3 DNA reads TGTGCCAGCAGCTACGGGGGGACAGGGTCGTTAGAGACCCAGTACTTC.

This CDR3 reads CASSINGQYQETQYF. The CDR3 DNA is TGTGCCAGCAGCATAAATGGACAGTACCAAGAGACCCAGTACTTC. The chain uses TRBV5-8 and TRBJ2-5; tentative D call: TRBD1 (6 bases). The V gene lost 4 bases and the J gene lost 0 bases, with 13 bases spanning the gap. This CDR3 has 15 amino acids. Germline V lookup: CDR1 SGHTS, CDR2 YDEGEE.

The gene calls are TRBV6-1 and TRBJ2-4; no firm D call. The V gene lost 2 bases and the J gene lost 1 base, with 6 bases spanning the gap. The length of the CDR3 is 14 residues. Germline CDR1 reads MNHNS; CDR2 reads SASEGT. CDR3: CASSELFAKNIQYF. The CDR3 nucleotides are TGTGCCAGCAGTGAATTGTTCGCCAAAAACATTCAGTACTTC.

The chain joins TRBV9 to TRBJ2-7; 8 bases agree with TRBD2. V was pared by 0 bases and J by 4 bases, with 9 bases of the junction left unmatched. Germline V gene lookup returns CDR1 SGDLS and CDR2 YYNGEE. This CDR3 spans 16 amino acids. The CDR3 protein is CASSVVGSGAAYEQYF. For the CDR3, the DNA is TGTGCCAGCAGCGTAGTCGGTAGCGGGGCGGCATACGAGCAGTACTTC.

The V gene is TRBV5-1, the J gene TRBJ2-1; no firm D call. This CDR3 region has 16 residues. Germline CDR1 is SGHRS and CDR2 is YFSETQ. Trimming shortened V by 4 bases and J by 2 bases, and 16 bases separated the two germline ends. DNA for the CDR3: TGCGCCAGCAGCACCTCACCCCAAAGCCCCTACAATGAGCAGTTCTTC. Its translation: CASSTSPQSPYNEQFF.

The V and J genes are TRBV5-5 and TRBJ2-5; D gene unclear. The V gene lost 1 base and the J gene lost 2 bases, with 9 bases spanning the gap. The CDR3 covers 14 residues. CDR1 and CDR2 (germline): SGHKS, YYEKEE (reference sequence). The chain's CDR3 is CASSLTQSQETQYF. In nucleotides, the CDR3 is TGTGCCAGCAGCTTGACCCAATCACAAGAGACCCAGTACTTC.

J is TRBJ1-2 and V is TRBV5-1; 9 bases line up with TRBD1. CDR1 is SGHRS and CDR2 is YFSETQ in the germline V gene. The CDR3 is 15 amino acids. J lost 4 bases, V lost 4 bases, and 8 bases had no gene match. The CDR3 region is CASSRGTGGVYGYTF. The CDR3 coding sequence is TGCGCCAGCAGCAGGGGAACAGGGGGCGTCTATGGCTACACCTTC. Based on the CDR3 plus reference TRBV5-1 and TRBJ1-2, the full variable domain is KAGVTQTPRYLIKTRGQQVTLSCSPISGHRSVSWYQQTPGQGLQFLFEYFSETQRNKGNFPGRFSGRQFSNSRSEMNVSTLELGDSALYLCASSRGTGGVYGYTFGSGTRLTVV.

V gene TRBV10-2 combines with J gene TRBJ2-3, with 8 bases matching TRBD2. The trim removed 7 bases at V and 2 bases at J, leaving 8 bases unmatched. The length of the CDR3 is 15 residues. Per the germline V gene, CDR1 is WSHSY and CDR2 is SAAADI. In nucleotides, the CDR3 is TGCGCCAGCATTCCTCTGCGGGAGGACACAGATACGCAGTATTTT. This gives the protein CASIPLREDTDTQYF.

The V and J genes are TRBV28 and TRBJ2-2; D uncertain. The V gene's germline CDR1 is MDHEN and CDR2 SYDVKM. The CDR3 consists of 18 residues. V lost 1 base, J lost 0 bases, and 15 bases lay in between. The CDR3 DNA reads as TGTGCCAGCAGTTTATTTCATAACCGCGGTGCGAACACCGGGGAGCTGTTTTTT. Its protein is CASSLFHNRGANTGELFF. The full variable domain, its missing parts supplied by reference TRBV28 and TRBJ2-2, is DVKVTQSSRYLVKRTGEKVFLECVQDMDHENMFWYRQDPGLGLRLIYFSYDVKMKEKGDIPEGYSVSREKKERFSLILESASTNQTSMYLCASSLFHNRGANTGELFFGEGSRLTVL.

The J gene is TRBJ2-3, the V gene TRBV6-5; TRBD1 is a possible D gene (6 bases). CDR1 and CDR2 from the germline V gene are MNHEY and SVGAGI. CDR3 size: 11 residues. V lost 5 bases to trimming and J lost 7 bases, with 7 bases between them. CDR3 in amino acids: CASSQGYTQYF. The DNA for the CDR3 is TGTGCCAGCAGTCAGGGGTATACGCAGTATTTT.

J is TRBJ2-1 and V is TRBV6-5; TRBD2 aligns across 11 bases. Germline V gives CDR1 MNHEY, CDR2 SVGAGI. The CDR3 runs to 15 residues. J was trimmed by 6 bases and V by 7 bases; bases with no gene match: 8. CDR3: CASTRIAGGINEQFF. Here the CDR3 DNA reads TGTGCCAGCACCCGAATAGCGGGAGGGATCAATGAGCAGTTCTTC.

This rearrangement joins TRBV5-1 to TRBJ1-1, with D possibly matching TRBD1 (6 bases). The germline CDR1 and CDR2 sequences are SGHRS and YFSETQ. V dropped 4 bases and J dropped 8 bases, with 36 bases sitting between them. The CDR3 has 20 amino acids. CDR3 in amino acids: CASSQLNAGRQVPIPREAFF. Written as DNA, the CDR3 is TGCGCCAGCAGCCAACTTAACGCAGGACGACAGGTCCCAATTCCCCGGGAAGCTTTCTTT.

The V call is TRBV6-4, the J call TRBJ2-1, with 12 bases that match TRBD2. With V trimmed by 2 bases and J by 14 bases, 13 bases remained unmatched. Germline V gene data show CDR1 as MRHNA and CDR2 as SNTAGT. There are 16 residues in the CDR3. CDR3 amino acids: CASSDALLAGGQFEFF. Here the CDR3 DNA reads TGTGCCAGCAGTGACGCTTTGCTAGCGGGAGGGCAATTCGAGTTCTTC.

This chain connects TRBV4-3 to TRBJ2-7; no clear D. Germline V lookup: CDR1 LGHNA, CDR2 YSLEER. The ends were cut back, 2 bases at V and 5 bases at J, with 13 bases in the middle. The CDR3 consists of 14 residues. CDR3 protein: CASSQTSSSHEQYF. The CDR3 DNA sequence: TGCGCCAGCAGCCAAACCTCTAGTTCCCACGAGCAGTACTTC.

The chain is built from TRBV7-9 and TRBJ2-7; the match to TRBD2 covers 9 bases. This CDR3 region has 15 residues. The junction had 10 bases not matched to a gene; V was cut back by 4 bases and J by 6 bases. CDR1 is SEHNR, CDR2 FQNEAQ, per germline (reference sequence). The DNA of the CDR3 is TGTGCCAGCAGCTCCCCCGCGGGAGGGCCAGGCGAGCAGTACTTC. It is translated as CASSSPAGGPGEQYF.

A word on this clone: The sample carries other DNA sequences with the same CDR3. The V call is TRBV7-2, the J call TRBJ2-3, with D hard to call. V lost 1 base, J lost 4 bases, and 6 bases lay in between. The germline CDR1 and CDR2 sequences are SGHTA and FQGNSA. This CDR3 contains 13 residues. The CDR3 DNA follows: TGTGCCAGCAGCTTAGAAAGGCCAGATACGCAGTATTTT. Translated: CASSLERPDTQYF. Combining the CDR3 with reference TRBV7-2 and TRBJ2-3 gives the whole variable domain GAGVSQSPSNKVTEKGKDVELRCDPISGHTALYWYRQSLGQGLEFLIYFQGNSAPDKSGLPSDRFSAERTGGSVSTLTIQRTQQEDSAVYLCASSLERPDTQYFGPGTRLTVL.

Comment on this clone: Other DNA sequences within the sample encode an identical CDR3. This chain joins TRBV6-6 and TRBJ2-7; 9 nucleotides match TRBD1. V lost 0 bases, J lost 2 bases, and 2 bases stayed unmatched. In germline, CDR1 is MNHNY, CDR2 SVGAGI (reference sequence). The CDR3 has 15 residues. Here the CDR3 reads CASSYSGQGTYEQYF. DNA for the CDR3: TGTGCCAGCAGTTACTCGGGACAGGGAACCTACGAGCAGTACTTC.

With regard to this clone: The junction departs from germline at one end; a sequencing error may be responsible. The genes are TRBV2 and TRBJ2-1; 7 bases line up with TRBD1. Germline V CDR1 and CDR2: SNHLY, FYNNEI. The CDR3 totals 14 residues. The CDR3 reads CASLRDSPSTDPIF. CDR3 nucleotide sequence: TGTGCCAGCCTCCGGGACAGCCCTTCGACAGATCCGATCTTC.

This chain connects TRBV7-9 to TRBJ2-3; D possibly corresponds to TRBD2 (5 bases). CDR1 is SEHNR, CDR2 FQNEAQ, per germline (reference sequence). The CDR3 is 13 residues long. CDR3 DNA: TGTGCTGCCTTGCGGGTAGGCACAGATACGCAGTATTTT. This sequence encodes CAALRVGTDTQYF.

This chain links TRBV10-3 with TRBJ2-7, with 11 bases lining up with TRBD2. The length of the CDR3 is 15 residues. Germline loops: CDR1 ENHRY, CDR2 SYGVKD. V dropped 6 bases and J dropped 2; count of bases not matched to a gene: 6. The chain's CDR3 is CAISPGLAEAYEQYF. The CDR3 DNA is TGTGCCATCAGCCCGGGACTAGCGGAGGCCTACGAGCAGTACTTC.

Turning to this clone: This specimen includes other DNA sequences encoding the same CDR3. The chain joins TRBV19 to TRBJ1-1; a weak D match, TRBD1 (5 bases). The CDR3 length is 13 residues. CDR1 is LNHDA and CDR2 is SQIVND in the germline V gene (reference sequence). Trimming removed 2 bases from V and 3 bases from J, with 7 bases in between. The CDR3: CASSILGDTEAFF. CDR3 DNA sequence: TGTGCCAGTAGTATATTGGGGGACACTGAAGCTTTCTTT.

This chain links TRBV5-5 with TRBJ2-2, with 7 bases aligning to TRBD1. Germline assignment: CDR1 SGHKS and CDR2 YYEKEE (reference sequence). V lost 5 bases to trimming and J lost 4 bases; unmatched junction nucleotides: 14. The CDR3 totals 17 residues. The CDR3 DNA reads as TGTGCCAGCAGTCCCACAGGGGCGATTTCTAGCACCGGGGAGCTGTTTTTT. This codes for CASSPTGAISSTGELFF.

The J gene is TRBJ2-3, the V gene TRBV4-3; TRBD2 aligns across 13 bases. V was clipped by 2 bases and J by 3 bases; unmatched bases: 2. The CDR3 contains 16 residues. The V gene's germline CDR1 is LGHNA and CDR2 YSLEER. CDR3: CASSQRLAGGTDTQYF. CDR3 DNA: TGCGCCAGCAGCCAAAGACTAGCGGGAGGTACAGATACGCAGTATTTT.

CDR3 in DNA: TGTGCCAGCAGCCCGGGCGCGACCCTTACACTAATGTACGAGCAGTACTTC. Its translation: CASSPGATLTLMYEQYF. The chain has TRBV7-8 and TRBJ2-7; D not resolved. The CDR3 runs to 17 residues. The V gene's germline CDR1 is SGHVS and CDR2 FQNEAQ. The V end lost 5 bases, the J end lost 4 bases, and 24 bases lay between the germline ends. Combining the CDR3 with reference TRBV7-8 and TRBJ2-7 gives the whole variable domain GAGVSQSPRYKVAKRGQDVALRCDPISGHVSLFWYQQALGQGPEFLTYFQNEAQLDKSGLPSDRFFAERPEGSVSTLKIQRTQQEDSAVYLCASSPGATLTLMYEQYFGPGTRLTVT.

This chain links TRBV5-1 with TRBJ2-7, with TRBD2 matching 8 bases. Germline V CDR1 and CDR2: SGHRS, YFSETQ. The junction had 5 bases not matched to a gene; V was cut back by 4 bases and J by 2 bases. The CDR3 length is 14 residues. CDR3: CASSTSGSTYEQYF. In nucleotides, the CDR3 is TGCGCCAGCAGCACCAGCGGGAGTACCTACGAGCAGTACTTC.

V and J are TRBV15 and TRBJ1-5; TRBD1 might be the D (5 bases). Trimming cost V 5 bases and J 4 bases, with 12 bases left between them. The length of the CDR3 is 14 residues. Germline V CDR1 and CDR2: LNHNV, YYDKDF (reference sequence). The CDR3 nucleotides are TGTGCCACCAGCCAGGAGAACAGGAATCAGCCCCAGCATTTT. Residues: CATSQENRNQPQHF. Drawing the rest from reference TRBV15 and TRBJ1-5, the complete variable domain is DAMVIQNPRYQVTQFGKPVTLSCSQTLNHNVMYWYQQKSSQAPKLLFHYYDKDFNNEADTPDNFQSRRPNTSFCFLDIRSPGLGDTAMYLCATSQENRNQPQHFGDGTRLSIL.